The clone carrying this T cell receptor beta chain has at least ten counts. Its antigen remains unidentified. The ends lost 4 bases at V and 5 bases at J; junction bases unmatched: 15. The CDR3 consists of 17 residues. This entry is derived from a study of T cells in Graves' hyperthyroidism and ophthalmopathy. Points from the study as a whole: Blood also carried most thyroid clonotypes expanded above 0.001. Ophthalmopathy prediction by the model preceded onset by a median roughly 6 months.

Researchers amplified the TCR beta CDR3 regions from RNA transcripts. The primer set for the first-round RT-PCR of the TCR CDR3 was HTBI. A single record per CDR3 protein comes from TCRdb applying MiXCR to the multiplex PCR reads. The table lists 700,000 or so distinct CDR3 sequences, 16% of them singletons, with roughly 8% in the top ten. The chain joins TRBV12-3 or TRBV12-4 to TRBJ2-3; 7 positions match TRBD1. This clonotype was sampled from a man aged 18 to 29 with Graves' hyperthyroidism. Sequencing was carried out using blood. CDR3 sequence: CASSSTPGTEAQDTQYF. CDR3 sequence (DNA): TGTGCCAGCAGTTCCACCCCCGGGACAGAGGCACAAGATACGCAGTATTTT.